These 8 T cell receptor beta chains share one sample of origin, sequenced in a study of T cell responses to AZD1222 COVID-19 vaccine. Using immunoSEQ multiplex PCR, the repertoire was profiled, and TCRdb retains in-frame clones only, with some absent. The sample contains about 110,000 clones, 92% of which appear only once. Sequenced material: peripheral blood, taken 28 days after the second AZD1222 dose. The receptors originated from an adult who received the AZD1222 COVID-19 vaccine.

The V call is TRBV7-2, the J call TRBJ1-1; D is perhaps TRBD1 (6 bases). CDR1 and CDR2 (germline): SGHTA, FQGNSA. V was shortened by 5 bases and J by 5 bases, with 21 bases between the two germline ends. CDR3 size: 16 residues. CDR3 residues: CASSPKGGPVHTEAFF. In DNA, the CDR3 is TGTGCCAGCAGCCCTAAGGGGGGCCCTGTTCATACTGAAGCTTTCTTT.

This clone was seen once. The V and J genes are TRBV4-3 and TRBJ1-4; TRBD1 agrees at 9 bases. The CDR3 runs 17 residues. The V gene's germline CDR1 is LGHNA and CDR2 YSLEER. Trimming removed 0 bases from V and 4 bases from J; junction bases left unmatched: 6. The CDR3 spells CASSQDPGTGSNEKLFF. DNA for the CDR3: TGCGCCAGCAGCCAAGATCCCGGGACAGGGAGTAATGAAAAACTGTTTTTT.

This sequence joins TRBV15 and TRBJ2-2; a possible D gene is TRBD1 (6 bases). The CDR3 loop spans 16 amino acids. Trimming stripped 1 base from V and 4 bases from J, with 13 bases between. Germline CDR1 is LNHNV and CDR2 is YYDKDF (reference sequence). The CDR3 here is CATSRVGGVRTGELFF. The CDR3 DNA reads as TGTGCCACCAGCAGAGTAGGGGGAGTTCGCACCGGGGAGCTGTTTTTT.

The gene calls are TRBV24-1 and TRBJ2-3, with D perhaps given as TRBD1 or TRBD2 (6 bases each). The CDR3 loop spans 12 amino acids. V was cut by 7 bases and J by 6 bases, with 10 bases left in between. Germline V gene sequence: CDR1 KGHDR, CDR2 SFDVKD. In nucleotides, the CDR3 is TGTGCCACCAGGGGGGGCGGTGATACGCAGTATTTT. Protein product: CATRGGGDTQYF.

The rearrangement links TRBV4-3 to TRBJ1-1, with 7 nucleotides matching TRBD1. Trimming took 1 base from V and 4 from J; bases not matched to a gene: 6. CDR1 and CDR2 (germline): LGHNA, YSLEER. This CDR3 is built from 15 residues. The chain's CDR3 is CASSQADREGTEAFF. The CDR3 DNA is TGCGCCAGCAGCCAAGCCGACAGGGAGGGCACTGAAGCTTTCTTT.

CDR3 amino acids: CASSVGGRGQGFAGELFF. The CDR3 DNA is TGTGCCAGCAGCGTAGGGGGGCGGGGACAGGGGTTCGCCGGGGAGCTGTTTTTT. The V call is TRBV7-8, the J call TRBJ2-2; 10 bases line up with TRBD1. Germline assignment: CDR1 SGHVS and CDR2 FQNEAQ. This CDR3 is 18 amino acids long. V lost 5 bases, J lost 6 bases, and 15 bases stayed unmatched.

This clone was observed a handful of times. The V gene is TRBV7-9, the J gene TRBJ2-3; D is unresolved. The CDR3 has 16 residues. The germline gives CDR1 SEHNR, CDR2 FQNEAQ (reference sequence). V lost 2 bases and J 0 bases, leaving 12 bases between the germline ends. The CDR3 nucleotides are TGTGCCAGCAGCTTATTGCAGGTGTCTAGCACAGATACGCAGTATTTT. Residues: CASSLLQVSSTDTQYF.

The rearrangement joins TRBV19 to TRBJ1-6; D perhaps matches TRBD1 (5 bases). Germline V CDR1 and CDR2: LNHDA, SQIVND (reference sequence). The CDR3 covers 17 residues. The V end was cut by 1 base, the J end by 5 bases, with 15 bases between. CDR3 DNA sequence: TGTGCCAGTAGTATAGGGCCGACAGCGGGACATAATTCACCCCTCCACTTT. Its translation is CASSIGPTAGHNSPLHF. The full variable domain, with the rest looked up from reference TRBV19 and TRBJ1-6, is DGGITQSPKYLFRKEGQNVTLSCEQNLNHDAMYWYRQDPGQGLRLIYYSQIVNDFQKGDIAEGYSVSREKKESFPLTVTSAQKNPTAFYLCASSIGPTAGHNSPLHFGNGTRLTVT.